Each of the 5 T cell receptor beta chains below was sequenced from the same sample in a study of blood T cell repertoires in COVID-19. Profiled with immunoSEQ multiplex PCR; TCRdb holds only in-frame clones, not every one. The table has 200,000 to 250,000 clones, more than 75% seen once. Sequenced material: peripheral blood. Source of these receptors: a man aged 60 to 69 with acute or convalescent COVID-19.

This sequence joins TRBV15 and TRBJ1-2; D may be TRBD1 (5 bases). This CDR3 is built from 14 residues. Germline V gene data show CDR1 as LNHNV and CDR2 as YYDKDF (reference sequence). V gave up 1 base and J gave up 8 bases, with 14 bases separating them. The CDR3 nucleotides are TGTGCCACCAGCAGAGTGGGCCAGGGTGAGGGCTACACCTTC. Translation gives CATSRVGQGEGYTF.

This clone was detected only a few times. The chain combines TRBV28 with TRBJ1-2; D is perhaps TRBD1 (5 bases). The CDR3 covers 14 residues. V lost 1 base to trimming and J lost 3 bases, with 9 bases between them. Germline V gene sequence: CDR1 MDHEN, CDR2 SYDVKM. CDR3 sequence: CASSLFQGDYGYTF. CDR3 nucleotide sequence: TGTGCCAGCAGTTTATTCCAGGGTGACTATGGCTACACCTTC.

CDR3 DNA sequence: TGCGCCAGCAGTTATCAGCGGGGGAGGATTAATGAGCAGTTCTTC. This sequence encodes CASSYQRGRINEQFF. The chain joins TRBV5-1 to TRBJ2-1, with 8 bases matching TRBD2. Trimming took 5 bases from V and 7 from J; bases not matched to a gene: 11. The CDR3 contains 15 residues. Germline CDR1 SGHRS, CDR2 YFSETQ.

The V and J genes are TRBV14 and TRBJ2-5; possibly TRBD2 for D (6 bases). The CDR3 extends over 14 amino acids. CDR1 and CDR2 (germline): SGHDN, FVKESK. V shed 7 bases and J shed 5 bases, with 17 bases lying between them. Here the CDR3 DNA reads TGTGCCAGCAAGACCGGAGGGGCCAGGGAGACCCAGTACTTC. This translates into CASKTGGARETQYF.

CDR3 bases: TGCAGCGTTGAAGATCAGGTCTCGACAGGGACGGATCAGCCCCAGCATTTT. Protein sequence: CSVEDQVSTGTDQPQHF. This chain joins TRBV29-1 and TRBJ1-5; 7 positions match TRBD1. Germline V lookup: CDR1 SQVTM, CDR2 ANQGSEA. Unmatched junction bases numbered 13, after V lost 0 bases and J lost 5 bases. The length of the CDR3 is 17 residues. Filled out from reference TRBV29-1 and TRBJ1-5, the complete variable domain reads SAVISQKPSRDICQRGTSLTIQCQVDSQVTMMFWYRQQPGQSLTLIATANQGSEATYESGFVIDKFPISRPNLTFSTLTVSNMSPEDSSIYLCSVEDQVSTGTDQPQHFGDGTRLSIL.